A single sample gave rise to the 30 T cell receptor beta chains below, sequenced in a study of vaccination effects on CD4 cells after COVID-19. TCRdb keeps only in-frame clones here, not all; method: immunoSEQ multiplex PCR. The repertoire holds 20,000 to 25,000 clones, with approximately 72% as singletons. Expansion of antigen-specific CD4+ T cells with viral peptide pools was carried out by the ViraFEST assay before sequencing. After roughly 10 days in culture, the CD4+ T cells were isolated. Recipients of the vaccine had no prior SARS-CoV-2 infection and negative nucleocapsid antibodies. Their specific antigens are unknown. This specimen consisted of CD4+ T cells from PBMCs cultured with HCoV-NL63 spike peptides, obtained before COVID-19 vaccination. The receptors here all came from a human donor who received a COVID-19 vaccine.

This clone was observed a few times. The chain joins TRBV21-1 to TRBJ1-6; TRBD1, the table's D call, was not compared with the DNA. TRBV21-1 is a recognized pseudogene. There are 15 residues in the CDR3. The CDR3 is CASSDGDRGGSPLHF. Written as DNA, the CDR3 is TGTGCCAGCAGCGACGGGGACAGGGGGGGTTCACCCCTCCACTTT.

The chain recombines TRBV2 with TRBJ1-1, with D uncertain. Germline values: CDR1 SNHLY, CDR2 FYNNEI. The CDR3 loop spans 13 amino acids. The germline V and J ends were trimmed by 6 bases and 1 base, with 9 bases remaining between them. DNA of the CDR3: TGTGCCAGCAGCTCCCACCAGAACACTGAAGCTTTCTTT. It specifies CASSSHQNTEAFF.

This clone was picked up one time. The rearrangement uses TRBV12-5 and TRBJ2-2; 14 bases line up with TRBD2. This CDR3 is built from 20 residues. Germline trimming cut 2 bases from V and 2 bases from J; bases unmatched to any gene: 10. Germline V lookup: CDR1 LGHNT, CDR2 FRNRAP. The CDR3 region has the DNA TGTGCTAGTGGTTTGTGGAGACTAGCGGGAGGGCCTGTTAACACCGGGGAGCTGTTTTTT. Protein sequence: CASGLWRLAGGPVNTGELFF.

This clone was seen a handful of times. This rearrangement joins TRBV5-1 to TRBJ2-2; the D gene is possibly TRBD2 (6 bases). Trimming took 0 bases from V and 7 from J, leaving 13 bases between them. Germline V gene data show CDR1 as SGHRS and CDR2 as YFSETQ. This CDR3 is 15 amino acids long. The CDR3 loop is CASSLVAGMSGELFF. The CDR3 bases are TGCGCCAGCAGCTTGGTTGCGGGGATGAGCGGGGAGCTGTTTTTT.

This chain connects TRBV28 to TRBJ1-2; a weak D match, TRBD1 (6 bases). Looked up from germline, CDR1 is MDHEN and CDR2 is SYDVKM. The CDR3 loop spans 14 amino acids. V lost 5 bases and J lost 1, with 11 bases in between. The CDR3 bases are TGTGCCAGCAGTCCAGGGGATCGTAACTATGGCTACACCTTC. This translates into CASSPGDRNYGYTF.

This sequence joins TRBV29-1 and TRBJ1-1; possibly TRBD1 for D (6 bases). Germline-derived CDR1 and CDR2 are SQVTM and ANQGSEA. The CDR3 runs 14 residues. V was clipped by 1 base and J by 0 bases, with 9 bases between them. CDR3 amino acids: CSVEAQGMNTEAFF. The CDR3 nucleotides read TGCAGCGTTGAAGCTCAGGGGATGAACACTGAAGCTTTCTTT.

The chain combines TRBV3-1 (or the pseudogene TRBV3-2) with TRBJ1-2; maybe TRBD1 (6 bases). This CDR3 spans 17 amino acids. V lost 1 base and J 8 bases, leaving 23 bases between the germline ends. Germline assignment: CDR1 LGHDT and CDR2 YNNKEL (reference sequence). In DNA, the CDR3 is TGTGCCAGCAGCCAAGTACTAACAGGGAAACAGGGTGGCGGCTACACCTTC. It is translated as CASSQVLTGKQGGGYTF.

This chain joins TRBV19 and TRBJ2-4, with 14 bases lining up with TRBD2. Germline trimming cut 6 bases from V and 0 bases from J; bases unmatched to any gene: 10. CDR3 length equals 19 residues. Per germline, CDR1 LNHDA and CDR2 SQIVND (reference sequence). For the CDR3, the DNA is TGTGCCAGTAGCGGACTAGCGGGGGGCTCGCTACTAGCCAAAAACATTCAGTACTTC. Translated, it gives CASSGLAGGSLLAKNIQYF.

The table lists this clone with a count of one. The chain recombines TRBV6-5 with TRBJ1-1; D unclear. The CDR3 is 12 residues long. V dropped 4 bases and J dropped 6 bases, with 9 bases sitting between them. Per the germline V gene, CDR1 is MNHEY and CDR2 is SVGAGI. The CDR3 loop reads CASSSRPAEAFF. CDR3 in DNA: TGTGCCAGCAGTTCCAGGCCAGCTGAAGCTTTCTTT.

This clone was picked up a small number of times. The V gene is TRBV12-3 or TRBV12-4, the J gene TRBJ2-7; TRBD1 agrees at 7 bases. The CDR3 is made up of 12 amino acids. Germline trimming cut 5 bases from V and 5 bases from J; bases unmatched to any gene: 3. The CDR3 region has the DNA TGTGCCAGCAGTCGGACAGGCGACGAGCAGTACTTC. It encodes CASSRTGDEQYF.

The V gene is TRBV14, the J gene TRBJ2-5, with 11 bases lining up with TRBD2. The CDR3 is 17 residues long. Trimming cost V 4 bases and J 4 bases; bases outside gene matches: 11. Germline V CDR1 and CDR2: SGHDN, FVKESK. The CDR3: CASSPRLAGIGVETQYF. The CDR3 nucleotides read TGTGCCAGCAGCCCACGACTAGCGGGGATAGGAGTAGAGACCCAGTACTTC.

This sequence joins TRBV15 and TRBJ2-5, with D unclear. V was shortened by 0 bases and J by 5 bases, with 4 bases between the two germline ends. The CDR3 is 12 residues long. Germline assignment: CDR1 LNHNV and CDR2 YYDKDF (reference sequence). For the CDR3, the DNA is TGTGCCACCAGCAGAGATTGGGAGACCCAGTACTTC. Translation gives CATSRDWETQYF.

The chain couples TRBV12-5 to TRBJ2-1; TRBD1 matches 7 bases. The J segment lost 5 bases and the V segment lost 5 bases, leaving 9 bases of the junction unmatched. CDR1 LGHNT and CDR2 FRNRAP come from the germline V gene. The CDR3 runs 15 residues. The CDR3 sequence: CASGRPGQRDNEQFF. DNA for the CDR3: TGTGCTAGTGGTCGGCCGGGACAGAGGGACAATGAGCAGTTCTTC.

The genes are TRBV3-1 (or the pseudogene TRBV3-2) and TRBJ2-1, with 11 bases lining up with TRBD2. The V segment lost 4 bases and the J segment 7 bases; nucleotides outside the gene matches: 9. Germline values: CDR1 LGHDT, CDR2 YNNKEL (reference sequence). The CDR3 is 16 amino acids. CDR3 in DNA: TGTGCCAGCAGCCCGACTACTAGCGGGGGACGAAATGAGCAGTTCTTC. Protein sequence: CASSPTTSGGRNEQFF.

This chain joins TRBV21-1 and TRBJ2-1; the table names TRBD2, a call not compared with the DNA. TRBV21-1 is a documented pseudogene. This CDR3 comprises 22 residues. DNA of the CDR3: TGTGCCAGCAGCAAAGGTCTCCCCAAGAGGTCTAGCGGGAGATCCTCCTACAATGAGCAGTTCTTC. The encoded protein is CASSKGLPKRSSGRSSYNEQFF.

The CDR3 region has the DNA TGCGCCAGCAGCAATACAGGGGACCACTCCATCTATGGCTACACCTTC. This gives the protein CASSNTGDHSIYGYTF. J is TRBJ1-2 and V is TRBV5-1, with 7 bases lining up with TRBD1. V shed 4 bases, J shed 4 bases, and the junction held 13 bases outside the gene matches. The CDR3 length is 16 residues. The germline CDR1 and CDR2 sequences are SGHRS and YFSETQ.

The V gene is TRBV10-1, the J gene TRBJ2-1; D is unresolved. CDR1 and CDR2 from the germline V gene are WNHNN and SYGVQD (reference sequence). The CDR3 has 13 amino acids. The V and J ends lost 0 bases and 9 bases respectively, with 9 bases between them. CDR3 bases: TGCGCCAGCAGTGAGTCCGGATTACTTGAGCAGTTCTTC. Translation gives CASSESGLLEQFF.

As regards this clone: Other DNA sequences in this sample translate to the same CDR3. The rearrangement joins TRBV6-4 to TRBJ2-2, with D hard to call. The CDR3 is 13 amino acids. Germline CDR1 is MRHNA and CDR2 is SNTAGT. Trimming stripped 2 bases from V and 3 bases from J, with 4 bases between. CDR3 in amino acids: CASSDSDTGELFF. The CDR3, as DNA: TGTGCCAGCAGTGACAGCGACACCGGGGAGCTGTTTTTT.

The chain uses TRBV10-3 and TRBJ2-7; the match to TRBD1 covers 8 bases. Germline trimming cut 10 bases from V and 0 bases from J; bases unmatched to any gene: 8. The CDR3 covers 14 residues. Germline lookup yields CDR1 ENHRY and CDR2 SYGVKD. The CDR3 nucleotides are TGTGCCACGAGACAGGGGAGCTACTCCTACGAGCAGTACTTC. This sequence encodes CATRQGSYSYEQYF.

The genes are TRBV27 and TRBJ1-1; TRBD1 might be the D (5 bases). V shed 5 bases and J shed 1 base, with 14 bases lying between them. The CDR3 extends over 15 amino acids. The germline CDR1 and CDR2 sequences are MNHEY and SMNVEV (reference sequence). The CDR3 DNA reads TGTGCCAGCAGTGAATGGGGCAGAGAGAACACTGAAGCTTTCTTT. This gives the protein CASSEWGRENTEAFF.

The chain recombines TRBV18 with TRBJ2-7; TRBD2 matches at 12 bases. The V segment lost 3 bases and the J segment 0 bases; nucleotides outside the gene matches: 6. There are 17 residues in the CDR3. Germline CDR1 and CDR2: KGHSH and LQKENI. CDR3 sequence: CASSPGTSGRSSYEQYF. The CDR3 DNA is TGTGCCAGCTCACCCGGGACTAGCGGGCGGAGCTCCTACGAGCAGTACTTC.

The CDR3 DNA follows: TGCGCCAGCAGTGAGGGGGACAGGGGGGCGGATCAGCCCCAGCATTTT. This gives the protein CASSEGDRGADQPQHF. This chain connects TRBV10-2 to TRBJ1-5, with 11 nucleotides matching TRBD1. The germline V gene encodes CDR1 WSHSY and CDR2 SAAADI. This CDR3 has 16 amino acids. The ends lost 2 bases at V and 5 bases at J; junction bases unmatched: 5.

The genes are TRBV4-1 and TRBJ1-4; D is undetermined. Germline V CDR1 and CDR2: MGHRA, YSYEKL. V was trimmed by 1 base and J by 0 bases, leaving 6 bases between them. CDR3 size: 15 residues. The CDR3 region has the DNA TGCGCCAGCAGCCAAGGCCCCACAACTAATGAAAAACTGTTTTTT. Its protein product is CASSQGPTTNEKLFF.

V is TRBV4-1 and J is TRBJ1-1; D unresolved. The germline V and J ends were trimmed by 0 bases and 4 bases, with 12 bases remaining between them. Germline V CDR1 and CDR2: MGHRA, YSYEKL. This CDR3 contains 15 residues. CDR3 DNA sequence: TGCGCCAGCAGCCAAGACGGTCGGTTGGTCACTGAAGCTTTCTTT. Translated, it gives CASSQDGRLVTEAFF.

The count of this clone is one. This chain links TRBV3-1 (or the pseudogene TRBV3-2) with TRBJ2-2; the match to TRBD1 covers 9 bases. CDR1 is LGHDT, CDR2 YNNKEL, per germline (reference sequence). The CDR3 is 17 amino acids. V gave up 4 bases and J gave up 4 bases; unmatched junction bases: 10. CDR3 sequence reads: CASSRTPGTGSTGELFF. The DNA for the CDR3 is TGTGCCAGCAGCCGTACTCCCGGGACAGGGAGCACCGGGGAGCTGTTTTTT.

This clone occurred a few times. The V gene is TRBV6-4, the J gene TRBJ2-3, with 11 bases lining up with TRBD2. Germline CDR1 and CDR2: MRHNA and SNTAGT. This CDR3 has 15 residues. J lost 1 base, V lost 4 bases, and 1 base had no gene match. The CDR3: CASSALAGGTDTQYF. DNA of the CDR3: TGTGCCAGCAGTGCACTAGCGGGGGGCACAGATACGCAGTATTTT.

This clone is medium-sized in the sample. This chain connects TRBV9 to TRBJ2-3; TRBD1 might be the D (5 bases). This CDR3 is built from 14 residues. Trimming took 4 bases from V and 6 from J, leaving 15 bases between them. Germline V lookup: CDR1 SGDLS, CDR2 YYNGEE. This CDR3 reads CASSSWTRGDTQYF. CDR3 coding DNA: TGTGCCAGCAGCTCGTGGACACGTGGGGATACGCAGTATTTT.

Within the sample, this clone is medium-sized. The chain links TRBV19 to TRBJ1-1; tentatively, D is TRBD1 (5 bases). CDR1 LNHDA and CDR2 SQIVND come from the germline V gene (reference sequence). The CDR3 consists of 14 residues. The V gene lost 8 bases and the J gene lost 7 bases, with 20 bases spanning the gap. The CDR3 coding sequence is TGTGCCAGTTCCCTCGGGGCCGGGGTCAATGAAGCTTTCTTT. As protein: CASSLGAGVNEAFF.

J is TRBJ2-7 and V is TRBV12-3 or TRBV12-4; TRBD1 aligns across 8 bases. Trimming took 5 bases from V and 5 from J; bases not matched to a gene: 2. CDR3 length equals 12 residues. CDR3 amino acids: CASSMTGDEQYF. The CDR3 nucleotides are TGTGCCAGCAGTATGACAGGGGACGAGCAGTACTTC.

This clone occurred a few times. CDR3 sequence (DNA): TGTGCCAGTAGTATAGGGCAGGGGGCCGAACCCCTCCACTTT. Residues: CASSIGQGAEPLHF. The chain carries TRBV19 and TRBJ1-6; TRBD1 aligns across 8 bases. This CDR3 contains 14 residues. Germline-derived CDR1 and CDR2 are LNHDA and SQIVND (reference sequence). The J segment lost 12 bases and the V segment lost 1 base, leaving 5 bases of the junction unmatched. Full variable domain (outside the CDR3, taken from reference TRBV19 and TRBJ1-6): DGGITQSPKYLFRKEGQNVTLSCEQNLNHDAMYWYRQDPGQGLRLIYYSQIVNDFQKGDIAEGYSVSREKKESFPLTVTSAQKNPTAFYLCASSIGQGAEPLHFGNGTRLTVT.